The text below deals with one T cell receptor (beta chain). Its specificity is unknown. The entry originates in a study of shared clonotypes between healthy human individuals. Findings and limits, study-wide: Naive subsets generally exceeded memory subsets in estimated richness.

Researchers ran the assay at a deep level. Template for every sorted-subset replicate PCR totaled about 0.2 ug DNA, some 30,000 T cell genomes. Produced via immunoSEQ multiplex PCR; TCRdb's table is partial and in-frame only. The sample lists about 820,000 clones, 92% occurring once. Naive CD8 cells comprised CD45RO-negative, CCR7-positively selected cells, excluding terminally differentiated effector memory CD45RA+ cells. Input material: naive CD8+ T cells sorted from blood. The TCR comes from a man younger than 45 in good health.

The CDR3: CASSPNRGHEQYF. The CDR3, as DNA: TGTGCCAGCAGTCCGAACAGGGGCCACGAGCAGTACTTC. The V gene is TRBV28, the J gene TRBJ2-7, with 7 nucleotides matching TRBD1. Germline lookup yields CDR1 MDHEN and CDR2 SYDVKM. The CDR3 is made up of 13 amino acids. V lost 5 bases and J lost 5; bases outside the gene matches: 6.